What follows are 27 T cell receptor beta chains derived from one specimen sequenced in a study of radiotherapy plus CTLA-4 blockade in lung cancer. Profiling relied on immunoSEQ multiplex PCR, and the TCRdb table lists in-frame clones only, not all of them. Here the sample spans some 80,000 clones, about 84% being singletons. The starting material was peripheral blood, obtained from a patient treated with radiotherapy plus ipilimumab. These receptors all stem from a human donor with non-small cell lung cancer who had stable disease on radiotherapy plus ipilimumab.

V and J are TRBV7-8 and TRBJ2-5; weak D call: TRBD1 (5 bases). V was pared by 2 bases and J by 1 base, with 11 bases between. The germline CDR1 and CDR2 sequences are SGHVS and FQNEAQ. This CDR3 comprises 15 residues. The CDR3 nucleotides read TGTGCCAGCAGCTTACTAGAGACAGTCCAAGAGACCCAGTACTTC. It is translated as CASSLLETVQETQYF.

As to this clone: Its ends do not fully match the called genes, so a read error is possible. V is TRBV7-7 and J is TRBJ2-3, with 16 bases fitting TRBD2. Germline V CDR1 and CDR2: SSHAT, FNYEAQ (reference sequence). The CDR3 runs 17 residues. The CDR3 spells CASSPGLAGGNTDTQYF. The CDR3 bases are TGTGCTAGCAGCCCGGGACTAGCGGGAGGGAACACAGATACGCAGTATTTT. The variable domain in full, completed from reference TRBV7-7 and TRBJ2-3, reads GAGVSQSPRYKVTKRGQDVTLRCDPISSHATLYWYQQALGQGPEFLTYFNYEAQPDKSGLPSDRFSAERPEGSISTLTIQRTEQRDSAMYRCASSPGLAGGNTDTQYFGPGTRLTVL.

In its sample, this clone was seen once. The chain employs TRBV6-5 and TRBJ2-7; D gene ambiguous. The germline V and J ends were trimmed by 6 bases and 0 bases, with 9 bases remaining between them. The CDR3 runs 13 residues. In germline, CDR1 is MNHEY, CDR2 SVGAGI. CDR3 nucleotide sequence: TGTGCCAGCAGACCCCGGACCTCCTACGAGCAGTACTTC. Translation gives CASRPRTSYEQYF.

The chain uses TRBV5-4 and TRBJ1-1, with TRBD1 matching 8 bases. The CDR3 length is 15 residues. CDR1 and CDR2 from the germline V gene are SGHNT and YYREEE (reference sequence). V was pared by 3 bases and J by 1 base, with 5 bases of the junction left unmatched. CDR3 sequence reads: CASSSGQASNTEAFF. CDR3 in DNA: TGTGCCAGCAGCTCGGGACAGGCATCGAACACTGAAGCTTTCTTT. The whole variable domain, remainder taken from reference TRBV5-4 and TRBJ1-1, is ETGVTQSPTHLIKTRGQQVTLRCSSQSGHNTVSWYQQALGQGPQFIFQYYREEENGRGNFPPRFSGLQFPNYSSELNVNALELDDSALYLCASSSGQASNTEAFFGQGTRLTVV.

This clone was counted a single time. The chain's CDR3 is CASRRGGRAEAFF. For the CDR3, the DNA is TGTGCCAGCAGAAGGGGGGGGCGGGCTGAAGCTTTCTTT. The genes are TRBV6-6 and TRBJ1-1, with TRBD1 as a possible D gene (6 bases). The CDR3 covers 13 residues. V lost 6 bases and J 6 bases, leaving 14 bases between the germline ends. From germline, CDR1 is MNHNY and CDR2 SVGAGI (reference sequence).

The chain combines TRBV10-2 with TRBJ2-5; D remains unclear. The end of the DNA is better explained by TRBJ2-7, so the J call may be wrong. The CDR3 contains 13 residues. Germline-derived CDR1 and CDR2 are WSHSY and SAAADI. In DNA, the CDR3 is TGCGCCAGCTCGGTATTAGCTACCTACGAGCAGTACTTC. Encoded protein: CASSVLATYEQYF.

The V and J genes are TRBV5-4 and TRBJ1-2; TRBD1 aligns across 7 bases. The junction had 10 bases not matched to a gene; V was cut back by 6 bases and J by 8 bases. CDR1 and CDR2 from the germline V gene are SGHNT and YYREEE (reference sequence). The CDR3 runs to 13 residues. The CDR3 loop reads CASNEQGPGGYTF. CDR3 nucleotides: TGTGCCAGCAACGAACAGGGGCCCGGAGGCTACACCTTC.

The rearrangement links TRBV6-6 to TRBJ2-3; TRBD1 agrees at 10 bases. Germline loops: CDR1 MNHNY, CDR2 SVGAGI (reference sequence). J gave up 4 bases and V 2 bases, and 6 bases lay outside the gene matches. This CDR3 contains 16 residues. CDR3 coding DNA: TGTGCCAGCAGTTACCACCGGACAGGGGGGTCAGATACGCAGTATTTT. Translated: CASSYHRTGGSDTQYF.

This chain links TRBV7-8 with TRBJ1-3, with D unresolved. The CDR3 runs 14 residues. The germline CDR1 and CDR2 sequences are SGHVS and FQNEAQ. Trimming pared 3 bases from V and 4 bases from J, leaving 10 bases between. The DNA for the CDR3 is TGTGCCAGCAGCTTTGCGGGGTCGGGAAACACCATATATTTT. It codes for CASSFAGSGNTIYF.

The rearrangement links TRBV7-9 to TRBJ1-4; a weak D match, TRBD1 (6 bases). CDR3 length equals 14 residues. Germline V gene lookup returns CDR1 SEHNR and CDR2 FQNEAQ (reference sequence). V lost 4 bases and J lost 4, with 10 bases in between. This chain's CDR3 is CASSSRQDNEKLFF. The CDR3 DNA follows: TGTGCCAGCAGCTCCCGACAGGATAATGAAAAACTGTTTTTT.

The J gene is TRBJ1-6, the V gene TRBV27, with 8 bases aligning to TRBD1. This CDR3 has 17 amino acids. Looked up from germline, CDR1 is MNHEY and CDR2 is SMNVEV (reference sequence). Losses at the gene ends were 2 bases for V and 12 bases for J; bases not matched to a gene: 15. The CDR3 DNA reads as TGTGCCAGCAGTTTAAGGGAGTTGGGCAGGGGGCGCGGACCCCTCCACTTT. Amino acids: CASSLRELGRGRGPLHF.

V is TRBV28 and J is TRBJ1-1; a weak D match, TRBD1 (6 bases). Trimming pared 6 bases from V and 4 bases from J, leaving 18 bases between. The germline gives CDR1 MDHEN, CDR2 SYDVKM. The CDR3 contains 15 residues. Here the CDR3 DNA reads TGTGCCAGCAGGGCCCGGGGGGGGCGCTTCACTGAAGCTTTCTTT. This translates into CASRARGGRFTEAFF. Together with reference TRBV28 and TRBJ1-1, the CDR3 gives the full variable domain: DVKVTQSSRYLVKRTGEKVFLECVQDMDHENMFWYRQDPGLGLRLIYFSYDVKMKEKGDIPEGYSVSREKKERFSLILESASTNQTSMYLCASRARGGRFTEAFFGQGTRLTVV.

The chain links TRBV7-9 to TRBJ1-1; no clear D. V was trimmed by 5 bases and J by 0 bases, leaving 7 bases between them. The CDR3 extends over 13 amino acids. Germline CDR1 SEHNR, CDR2 FQNEAQ (reference sequence). CDR3 sequence: CASSTPMNTEAFF. In nucleotides, the CDR3 is TGTGCCAGCAGCACTCCTATGAACACTGAAGCTTTCTTT.

This clone was found a few times. This sequence joins TRBV6-5 and TRBJ1-2; a possible D gene is TRBD1 (5 bases). CDR1 MNHEY and CDR2 SVGAGI come from the germline V gene. The CDR3 has 15 amino acids. V lost 0 bases and J 8 bases, leaving 16 bases between the germline ends. The CDR3 is CASSYSIGARVGYTF. DNA for the CDR3: TGTGCCAGCAGTTACTCTATCGGGGCCAGAGTCGGCTACACCTTC.

The V and J genes are TRBV7-2 and TRBJ2-7; 7 bases line up with TRBD2. This CDR3 region has 15 residues. The germline V gene encodes CDR1 SGHTA and CDR2 FQGNSA. The V and J ends lost 5 bases and 2 bases, in that order; junction bases with no gene match: 9. The CDR3 region is CASSPFRAGTYEQYF. The CDR3 region has the DNA TGTGCCAGCAGCCCCTTCCGAGCGGGGACCTACGAGCAGTACTTC.

The chain is built from TRBV11-3 and TRBJ2-7, with D perhaps matching TRBD2 (6 bases). V was pared by 4 bases and J by 5 bases, with 18 bases between. The CDR3 covers 15 residues. Per the germline V gene, CDR1 is SGHNT and CDR2 is YENEEA. The CDR3 protein is CASSSSRGDPHEQYF. The CDR3, as DNA: TGTGCCAGCAGCTCCTCCCGCGGGGACCCCCACGAGCAGTACTTC.

The chain couples TRBV5-1 to TRBJ1-5, with TRBD1 as a possible D gene (5 bases). CDR1 SGHRS and CDR2 YFSETQ come from the germline V gene. This CDR3 has 14 residues. V gave up 4 bases and J gave up 5 bases, with 13 bases separating them. CDR3 residues: CASSPGGEHQPQHF. The CDR3 bases are TGCGCCAGCAGCCCTGGGGGGGAGCATCAGCCCCAGCATTTT.

This rearrangement joins TRBV27 to TRBJ2-5; 9 bases are shared with TRBD1. In germline, CDR1 is MNHEY, CDR2 SMNVEV (reference sequence). V lost 5 bases, J lost 5 bases, and 12 bases stayed unmatched. The CDR3 loop spans 16 amino acids. DNA for the CDR3: TGTGCCAGCAGTCGGGCCGGGACAGGGTCCGATGAGACCCAGTACTTC. Its protein product is CASSRAGTGSDETQYF.

The chain combines TRBV19 with TRBJ1-5, with a tentative D call TRBD1 (6 bases). Germline V gives CDR1 LNHDA, CDR2 SQIVND (reference sequence). V was clipped by 5 bases and J by 7 bases, with 24 bases between them. The CDR3 spans 17 residues. The CDR3 spells CASSPEGGAGHFQPQHF. The CDR3 bases are TGTGCCAGTAGTCCCGAGGGGGGCGCCGGTCATTTCCAGCCCCAGCATTTT.

The genes are TRBV5-4 and TRBJ2-7, with TRBD2 as a possible D gene (5 bases). V was pared by 2 bases and J by 0 bases, with 18 bases between. The germline V gene encodes CDR1 SGHNT and CDR2 YYREEE (reference sequence). The CDR3 is 17 residues long. This CDR3 reads CASSFGQDFLYSYEQYF. As DNA, the CDR3 is TGTGCCAGCAGCTTCGGTCAGGACTTTCTCTACTCCTACGAGCAGTACTTC.

This rearrangement joins TRBV29-1 to TRBJ1-5, with TRBD1 identical over 10 bases. The CDR3 spans 15 residues. Trimming took 6 bases from V and 2 from J; bases not matched to a gene: 7. Germline V gene data show CDR1 as SQVTM and CDR2 as ANQGSEA. The CDR3 DNA reads as TGCAGCGTGATGACAGGGGGCTTGGGCAATCAGCCCCAGCATTTT. As protein: CSVMTGGLGNQPQHF.

CDR3 loop: CASSETGVNTGELFF. CDR3 nucleotides: TGTGCCAGCAGTGAGACAGGGGTGAACACCGGGGAGCTGTTTTTT. The V call is TRBV6-1, the J call TRBJ2-2, with 8 bases lining up with TRBD1. This CDR3 region has 15 residues. V shed 3 bases, J shed 1 base, and the junction held 1 base outside the gene matches. Germline CDR1 and CDR2: MNHNS and SASEGT.

This rearrangement joins TRBV7-3 to TRBJ2-5; 7 bases are shared with TRBD1. The CDR3 loop spans 13 amino acids. The germline CDR1 and CDR2 sequences are SGHTA and FQGTGA. The V and J ends lost 5 bases and 5 bases, in that order; junction bases with no gene match: 5. The CDR3 protein is CASSTGQAETQYF. CDR3 nucleotides: TGTGCCAGCAGCACTGGACAGGCGGAGACCCAGTACTTC.

The chain has TRBV9 and TRBJ1-1; TRBD1 agrees at 8 bases. This CDR3 spans 15 amino acids. V lost 3 bases to trimming and J lost 0 bases; unmatched junction nucleotides: 4. Germline V gene data show CDR1 as SGDLS and CDR2 as YYNGEE. The CDR3 is CASSAWTGMNTEAFF. The CDR3 DNA is TGTGCCAGCAGCGCCTGGACAGGGATGAACACTGAAGCTTTCTTT.

This sequence joins TRBV6-1 and TRBJ1-4; D remains unclear. Germline CDR1 reads MNHNS; CDR2 reads SASEGT. The germline V and J ends were trimmed by 6 bases and 8 bases, with 13 bases remaining between them. The length of the CDR3 is 13 residues. The CDR3 here is CASRFSGREKLFF. The CDR3 bases are TGTGCCAGCAGATTCTCGGGTCGGGAAAAACTGTTTTTT.

Only a few counts were recorded for this clone. V and J are TRBV13 and TRBJ1-1; D is unresolved. The V end lost 8 bases, the J end lost 1 base, and 20 bases lay between the germline ends. The germline V gene has CDR1 PRHDT and CDR2 FYEKMQ (reference sequence). This CDR3 comprises 16 residues. CDR3 region: CASLPWANLANTEAFF. The CDR3 nucleotides read TGTGCCAGCCTCCCCTGGGCAAACCTTGCGAACACTGAAGCTTTCTTT.

The chain has TRBV18 and TRBJ1-6; D is possibly TRBD1 (6 bases). The V end lost 3 bases, the J end lost 6 bases, and 12 bases lay between the germline ends. This CDR3 spans 15 amino acids. Germline-derived CDR1 and CDR2 are KGHSH and LQKENI. The CDR3 sequence: CASSPTDSSNSPLHF. DNA of the CDR3: TGTGCCAGCTCACCTACGGACAGCTCTAATTCACCCCTCCACTTT.